This paragraph covers one T cell receptor beta chain sequence. Its antigen is not known. V shed 2 bases and J 3 bases; nucleotides not matched to a gene: 9. The germline gives CDR1 DFQATT, CDR2 SNEGSKA (reference sequence). This CDR3 is 15 amino acids long. Researchers prepared the TCRbeta library using unique molecular identifiers, the study reports. TCRdb re-analysed the PCR reads in MiXCR, keeping a single row per CDR3 protein. The table shows about 440,000 distinct CDR3 sequences, with over 40% occurring only once. The sample comes from a study of T-cell reconstitution after alpha-beta-depleted transplantation in children. Study-wide results and caveats: The study reportedly traced alpha-beta T cells about two months after transplant to several hundred expanded graft clones. In some patients, recipient T cells and intrathymic progenitors surviving conditioning explained high day-60 diversity. One year post-transplant, T-cell counts and diversity were largely derived from T cells produced anew.

The receptor was isolated from a girl aged 2-9 years with aplastic anemia, due to receive a stem cell transplant. The rearrangement uses TRBV20-1 and TRBJ2-7, with 8 nucleotides matching TRBD2. Sample: PBMCs, taken before TCRalphabeta/CD19-depleted stem cell transplant. CDR3 region: CSARLTSGRGYEQYF. The CDR3 DNA reads TGCAGTGCTAGACTTACTAGCGGCCGGGGCTACGAGCAGTACTTC.